Detailed here is one TCR beta chain. Its antigen remains unknown. This record comes from a study of T cell responses to AZD1222 COVID-19 vaccine. TCRdb's copy holds only in-frame clones and misses some; the assay was immunoSEQ multiplex PCR. Among about 130,000 clones listed, around 83% were seen once. Per the germline V gene, CDR1 is MNHEY and CDR2 is SMNVEV (reference sequence). Trimming shortened V by 4 bases and J by 2 bases, and 6 bases separated the two germline ends. This CDR3 contains 13 residues. Study-wide points: A mostly white British donor set with more females was recruited, and clonal diversity was possibly underestimated.

The receptor's source is an adult who received the AZD1222 COVID-19 vaccine. The sample was peripheral blood, taken 28 days after the second AZD1222 dose. The genes are TRBV27 and TRBJ1-3; D may be TRBD1 (5 bases). The CDR3 DNA reads TGTGCCAGCAGTTCGGGGGCTGGAAACACCATATATTTT. Its translation: CASSSGAGNTIYF.